One and the same sample provided the 31 T cell receptor beta chains below, sequenced in a study of blood T cell repertoires in COVID-19. Sequenced by immunoSEQ multiplex PCR; TCRdb stores in-frame clones only, minus some. This sample has roughly 65,000 clones, with more than 75% found just once. Sequences were obtained from peripheral blood. These receptors were collected from a man between 60 and 75 years old with acute or convalescent COVID-19.

This rearrangement joins TRBV15 to TRBJ2-2, with a weak D call TRBD2 (6 bases). The CDR3 contains 15 residues. V was shortened by 2 bases and J by 6 bases, with 13 bases between the two germline ends. The V gene's germline CDR1 is LNHNV and CDR2 YYDKDF (reference sequence). CDR3 in amino acids: CATSRPGDSSGELFF. The CDR3 nucleotides are TGTGCCACCAGCAGACCGGGGGATTCGTCCGGGGAGCTGTTTTTT.

The gene calls are TRBV5-1 and TRBJ2-3, with a tentative D call TRBD2 (5 bases). The V gene lost 6 bases and the J gene lost 3 bases, with 14 bases spanning the gap. This CDR3 has 14 amino acids. Germline values: CDR1 SGHRS, CDR2 YFSETQ. CDR3: CASTPAGGTDTQYF. The CDR3 bases are TGCGCCAGCACCCCGGCGGGCGGGACAGATACGCAGTATTTT.

The chain employs TRBV6-5 and TRBJ1-2; possibly TRBD1 for D (6 bases). V lost 6 bases, J lost 3 bases, and 17 bases lay in between. Germline CDR1 and CDR2: MNHEY and SVGAGI. This CDR3 contains 15 residues. The CDR3 DNA follows: TGTGCCAGCAGGGGATCCAACAGGGCCTACTATGGCTACACCTTC. Translating it yields CASRGSNRAYYGYTF.

The sample holds a few counts of this clone. This chain joins TRBV6-5 and TRBJ1-1; D might be TRBD1 (5 bases). CDR3 length equals 13 residues. CDR1 and CDR2 (germline): MNHEY, SVGAGI. Trimming shortened V by 6 bases and J by 4 bases, and 12 bases separated the two germline ends. DNA of the CDR3: TGTGCCAGCAGACCATCAGGGTCCACTGAAGCTTTCTTT. Its protein is CASRPSGSTEAFF.

This chain joins TRBV5-6 and TRBJ1-5; D gene uncertain. The V gene lost 0 bases and the J gene lost 7 bases, with 8 bases spanning the gap. The CDR3 extends over 13 amino acids. Germline V gene sequence: CDR1 SGHDT, CDR2 YYEEEE. The CDR3 DNA reads as TGTGCCAGCAGCTTGGGCGGTAGACAGCCCCAGCATTTT. It encodes CASSLGGRQPQHF. Supplemented by reference TRBV5-6 and TRBJ1-5, the full variable domain reads DAGVTQSPTHLIKTRGQQVTLRCSPKSGHDTVSWYQQALGQGPQFIFQYYEEEERQRGNFPDRFSGHQFPNYSSELNVNALLLGDSALYLCASSLGGRQPQHFGDGTRLSIL.

V and J are TRBV7-8 and TRBJ1-6, with a weak D call TRBD1 (6 bases). The length of the CDR3 is 13 residues. From germline, CDR1 is SGHVS and CDR2 FQNEAQ. The V and J ends lost 4 bases and 10 bases respectively, with 11 bases between them. CDR3 protein: CASSSGVRSPLHF. The DNA for the CDR3 is TGTGCCAGCAGCTCAGGGGTTAGGTCACCCCTCCACTTT. The whole variable domain, remainder taken from reference TRBV7-8 and TRBJ1-6, is GAGVSQSPRYKVAKRGQDVALRCDPISGHVSLFWYQQALGQGPEFLTYFQNEAQLDKSGLPSDRFFAERPEGSVSTLKIQRTQQEDSAVYLCASSSGVRSPLHFGNGTRLTVT.

The chain carries TRBV6-5 and TRBJ1-1; 7 nucleotides align to TRBD1. Losses at the gene ends were 6 bases for V and 6 bases for J; bases not matched to a gene: 10. The CDR3 runs to 14 residues. Germline V lookup: CDR1 MNHEY, CDR2 SVGAGI. As DNA, the CDR3 is TGTGCCAGCAGCAGCCCTTTAACAGGGGCTGAAGCTTTCTTT. Protein sequence: CASSSPLTGAEAFF.

The chain carries TRBV6-5 and TRBJ1-5; 8 bases align to TRBD1. With 4 bases clipped from V and 3 bases from J, the junction kept 2 bases outside the gene matches. This CDR3 is 14 amino acids long. Germline CDR1 and CDR2: MNHEY and SVGAGI. The CDR3: CASSSRGPNQPQHF. The CDR3 DNA is TGTGCCAGCAGTTCCAGGGGGCCCAATCAGCCCCAGCATTTT.

The gene calls are TRBV19 and TRBJ2-7; 7 nucleotides match TRBD2. The CDR3 contains 15 residues. Per the germline V gene, CDR1 is LNHDA and CDR2 is SQIVND (reference sequence). V lost 1 base and J lost 5; bases outside the gene matches: 8. The CDR3 DNA sequence: TGTGCCAGTAGTATAGCTGGCCGGGAGGTGGACGAGCAGTACTTC. This gives the protein CASSIAGREVDEQYF.

The V and J genes are TRBV5-4 and TRBJ1-1, with D perhaps matching TRBD1 (5 bases). The germline V gene has CDR1 SGHNT and CDR2 YYREEE (reference sequence). The V end lost 7 bases, the J end lost 1 base, and 11 bases lay between the germline ends. The CDR3 runs 13 residues. CDR3 DNA: TGTGCCAGCTCCTCGACAGAGAACACTGAAGCTTTCTTT. Protein sequence: CASSSTENTEAFF.

The CDR3 DNA follows: TGTGCCAGCAGACAAAACACCCACAGGGCCGAAGATACGCAGTATTTT. This codes for CASRQNTHRAEDTQYF. This chain uses TRBV7-9 with TRBJ2-3; the D gene is possibly TRBD1 (6 bases). CDR3 length: 16 residues. V lost 6 bases and J 5 bases, leaving 21 bases between the germline ends. From germline, CDR1 is SEHNR and CDR2 FQNEAQ (reference sequence).

This clone was recorded only once. The chain joins TRBV5-1 to TRBJ1-2; 7 bases map to TRBD1. CDR3 size: 15 residues. V was clipped by 0 bases and J by 4 bases; unmatched bases: 6. Germline-derived CDR1 and CDR2 are SGHRS and YFSETQ. DNA for the CDR3: TGCGCCAGCAGCTTGGCAACCGGGACAGTCTATGGCTACACCTTC. Amino acid sequence: CASSLATGTVYGYTF.

The chain links TRBV3-1 (or the pseudogene TRBV3-2) to TRBJ1-2, with 8 bases fitting TRBD1. Germline V lookup: CDR1 LGHDT, CDR2 YNNKEL (reference sequence). Trimming removed 4 bases from V and 8 bases from J; junction bases left unmatched: 12. The CDR3 extends over 15 amino acids. This chain's CDR3 is CASSRIQGEAGGYTF. In DNA, the CDR3 is TGTGCCAGCAGCCGAATACAGGGGGAAGCTGGAGGCTACACCTTC.

The gene calls are TRBV7-9 and TRBJ2-1; D uncertain. This CDR3 is 13 amino acids long. Germline CDR1 SEHNR, CDR2 FQNEAQ (reference sequence). Trimming pared 1 base from V and 9 bases from J, leaving 10 bases between. This CDR3 reads CASSLEARLEQFF. CDR3 bases: TGTGCCAGCAGCTTAGAGGCTAGGCTTGAGCAGTTCTTC.

J is TRBJ1-1 and V is TRBV19; a possible D gene is TRBD1 (5 bases). This CDR3 is 14 amino acids long. Trimming took 2 bases from V and 3 from J, leaving 10 bases between them. Germline V CDR1 and CDR2: LNHDA, SQIVND (reference sequence). The CDR3 nucleotides read TGTGCCAGTAGTATACGAACAGGTCACACTGAAGCTTTCTTT. It translates to CASSIRTGHTEAFF.

This chain connects TRBV5-6 to TRBJ1-1; tentative D call: TRBD1 (6 bases). Trimming took off 2 bases at V and 1 base at J, with 9 bases between the two ends. The V gene's germline CDR1 is SGHDT and CDR2 YYEEEE. The CDR3 sequence is 14 residues long. The DNA for the CDR3 is TGTGCCAGCAGCTTATCCAGGGGGAACACTGAAGCTTTCTTT. This gives the protein CASSLSRGNTEAFF.

This clone was seen only a few times. This CDR3 reads CASEARSPNYGYTF. The CDR3 bases are TGTGCCAGCGAGGCCCGGAGCCCTAACTATGGCTACACCTTC. The chain links TRBV25-1 to TRBJ1-2; the D is unclear. The CDR3 covers 14 residues. Germline V gene sequence: CDR1 MGHDK, CDR2 SYGVNS. V lost 8 bases to trimming and J lost 0 bases, with 13 bases between them.

V and J are TRBV19 and TRBJ1-2, with TRBD1 as a possible D gene (5 bases). The CDR3 is 15 amino acids. Trimming stripped 5 bases from V and 2 bases from J, with 15 bases between. Germline CDR1 reads LNHDA; CDR2 reads SQIVND (reference sequence). CDR3 sequence (DNA): TGTGCCAGTAGTTCTACCGGGGGTGTAAACTATGGCTACACCTTC. Protein: CASSSTGGVNYGYTF.

The gene calls are TRBV5-1 and TRBJ1-1, with a possible D match to TRBD1 (6 bases). The CDR3 length is 14 residues. V lost 9 bases and J lost 0, with 15 bases in between. Germline V gene data show CDR1 as SGHRS and CDR2 as YFSETQ. The CDR3 loop reads CAILQGLLNTEAFF. CDR3 coding DNA: TGCGCCATCTTACAGGGTCTCCTGAACACTGAAGCTTTCTTT.

The chain employs TRBV20-1 and TRBJ1-2, with 9 bases lining up with TRBD1. V trimming: 3 bases; J trimming: 6 bases; junction bases outside the gene matches: 11. The CDR3 is 15 residues long. The germline V gene has CDR1 DFQATT and CDR2 SNEGSKA (reference sequence). This chain's CDR3 is CSASAFPDRGNGYTF. For the CDR3, the DNA is TGCAGTGCTAGTGCCTTCCCCGACAGGGGGAATGGCTACACCTTC.

CDR3 sequence (DNA): TGTGCCAGCTCACCACCGAAGGGACAGGGGTCACCCCTCCACTTT. As protein: CASSPPKGQGSPLHF. The chain has TRBV18 and TRBJ1-6; 10 bases align to TRBD1. J gave up 10 bases and V 0 bases, and 3 bases lay outside the gene matches. The CDR3 consists of 15 residues. Germline V gene lookup returns CDR1 KGHSH and CDR2 LQKENI.

V is TRBV3-1 (or the pseudogene TRBV3-2) and J is TRBJ1-2; D is uncertain. There are 15 residues in the CDR3. Germline V gene sequence: CDR1 LGHDT, CDR2 YNNKEL (reference sequence). The V and J ends lost 1 base and 2 bases respectively, with 11 bases between them. Here the CDR3 DNA reads TGTGCCAGCAGCCAAGTCAATGGAGAGAACTATGGCTACACCTTC. Protein product: CASSQVNGENYGYTF.

This clone was observed a handful of times. V and J are TRBV10-3 and TRBJ1-1; D uncertain. Germline CDR1 and CDR2: ENHRY and SYGVKD. Trimming left V 0 bases short and J 12 bases short, with 11 bases between. CDR3 length: 12 amino acids. The CDR3 nucleotides are TGTGCCATCAGTGAGTCGAGCGGACTAACTTTCTTT. Translating it yields CAISESSGLTFF.

The genes are TRBV29-1 and TRBJ1-1; D is perhaps TRBD1 (6 bases). CDR3 size: 14 residues. CDR1 and CDR2 from the germline V gene are SQVTM and ANQGSEA. V was cut by 2 bases and J by 0 bases, with 10 bases left in between. CDR3 bases: TGCAGCGTTGAACCAACAGGGATGAACACTGAAGCTTTCTTT. Its protein product is CSVEPTGMNTEAFF. Based on the CDR3 plus reference TRBV29-1 and TRBJ1-1, the full variable domain is SAVISQKPSRDICQRGTSLTIQCQVDSQVTMMFWYRQQPGQSLTLIATANQGSEATYESGFVIDKFPISRPNLTFSTLTVSNMSPEDSSIYLCSVEPTGMNTEAFFGQGTRLTVV.

The chain carries TRBV5-1 and TRBJ2-2, with 16 positions matching TRBD2. Germline V lookup: CDR1 SGHRS, CDR2 YFSETQ. This CDR3 region has 18 residues. Germline trimming cut 5 bases from V and 4 bases from J; bases unmatched to any gene: 8. CDR3 region: CASRPGLAGGRSTGELFF. DNA for the CDR3: TGCGCCAGCAGGCCGGGACTAGCGGGGGGGCGATCCACCGGGGAGCTGTTTTTT.

V gene TRBV6-5 combines with J gene TRBJ1-1; 11 nucleotides line up with TRBD1. Germline-derived CDR1 and CDR2 are MNHEY and SVGAGI. The CDR3 runs 15 residues. J gave up 4 bases and V 5 bases, and 6 bases lay outside the gene matches. Written as DNA, the CDR3 is TGTGCCAGCAGTATTACCGGGACAGGGGGCACTGAAGCTTTCTTT. Its protein product is CASSITGTGGTEAFF.

The rearrangement joins TRBV5-4 to TRBJ1-3; no definite D call. Germline V gene lookup returns CDR1 SGHNT and CDR2 YYREEE (reference sequence). V was trimmed by 1 base and J by 4 bases, leaving 6 bases between them. This CDR3 has 13 amino acids. CDR3 in DNA: TGTGCCAGCAGCTTGACTTTAGGAAACACCATATATTTT. It encodes CASSLTLGNTIYF.

The chain combines TRBV7-2 with TRBJ1-4, with no clear D. V was trimmed by 3 bases and J by 4 bases, leaving 6 bases between them. Germline V lookup: CDR1 SGHTA, CDR2 FQGNSA. The CDR3 is 13 amino acids. CDR3 bases: TGTGCCAGCAGCTTCCCCAGTAATGAAAAACTGTTTTTT. Translation gives CASSFPSNEKLFF.

V is TRBV6-5 and J is TRBJ1-2; D may be TRBD1 (5 bases). There are 10 residues in the CDR3. Germline lookup yields CDR1 MNHEY and CDR2 SVGAGI. V dropped 10 bases and J dropped 11 bases, with 14 bases sitting between them. The CDR3 nucleotides read TGTGCCACGCGGACATCAACTTACACCTTC. This gives the protein CATRTSTYTF.

This chain connects TRBV21-1 to TRBJ1-4. TRBV21-1 is shown as a pseudogene. The CDR3 totals 14 residues. The CDR3: CASRSGGRGEKLFF. The CDR3 DNA is TGTGCCAGCCGCTCTGGGGGGAGGGGTGAAAAACTGTTTTTT.

The genes are TRBV18 and TRBJ1-5; D is unresolved. This CDR3 is built from 12 residues. Per the germline V gene, CDR1 is KGHSH and CDR2 is LQKENI. V lost 5 bases and J lost 4, with 6 bases in between. The chain's CDR3 is CASSGENQPQHF. CDR3 nucleotide sequence: TGTGCCAGCTCAGGGGAGAATCAGCCCCAGCATTTT.